Below, 14 T cell receptor beta chains from the same sample are listed, as sequenced in a study of T-cell reconstitution after alpha-beta-depleted transplantation in children. Unique molecular identifiers featured in how the TCRbeta library was prepared. TCRdb used MiXCR to reprocess the PCR reads, holding one entry per CDR3 protein. The sample records 500,000 to 600,000 distinct CDR3 sequences, about 33% being singletons. Here the sequenced sample was PBMCs from the stem cell graft donor, taken from the stem cell graft. The receptors derive from a human donor who donated a stem cell graft to a child with aplastic anemia.

V usage is TRBV6-5 and J usage is TRBJ1-2; the D is unclear. This CDR3 has 11 residues. V shed 2 bases and J shed 4 bases, with 2 bases lying between them. The germline CDR1 and CDR2 sequences are MNHEY and SVGAGI. CDR3 protein: CASSYGYGYTF. CDR3 DNA: TGTGCCAGCAGTTACGGCTATGGCTACACCTTC.

V gene TRBV29-1 combines with J gene TRBJ1-4, with TRBD1 matching over 7 bases. The germline CDR1 and CDR2 sequences are SQVTM and ANQGSEA. V dropped 6 bases and J dropped 2; count of bases not matched to a gene: 3. The CDR3 consists of 13 residues. CDR3 in DNA: TGCAGCGTCCCACAGGGGACTAATGAAAAACTGTTTTTT. Its translation: CSVPQGTNEKLFF.

The V and J genes are TRBV12-3 or TRBV12-4 and TRBJ1-5, with 10 bases matching TRBD1. This CDR3 is 16 amino acids long. Trimming at V came to 6 bases and at J to 2 bases, leaving 7 bases not matched to a gene. This CDR3 is CASSAGTGVRNQPQHF. In DNA form, the CDR3 reads TGTGCCAGCAGCGCCGGGACAGGGGTGCGCAATCAGCCCCAGCATTTT.

This clonotype has only a few counts. CDR3 sequence: CASSLGQGRIETQYF. The CDR3 region has the DNA TGTGCCAGCAGCTTGGGACAGGGAAGGATAGAGACCCAGTACTTC. The V call is TRBV7-7, the J call TRBJ2-5, with TRBD1 identical over 9 bases. Per the germline V gene, CDR1 is SSHAT and CDR2 is FNYEAQ (reference sequence). The CDR3 sequence is 15 residues long. V trimming: 3 bases; J trimming: 4 bases; junction bases outside the gene matches: 6.

V is TRBV24-1 and J is TRBJ1-5; the D gene is possibly TRBD1 (5 bases). Trimming pared 2 bases from V and 7 bases from J, leaving 11 bases between. CDR3 size: 14 residues. Germline CDR1 reads KGHDR; CDR2 reads SFDVKD. The CDR3 DNA is TGTGCCACCAGTGATTCCTCAGGGTACCAGCCCCAGCATTTT. Its protein is CATSDSSGYQPQHF.

The chain links TRBV7-2 to TRBJ2-3, with unresolved D. V lost 6 bases and J lost 0, with 4 bases in between. The CDR3 spans 12 residues. Germline lookup yields CDR1 SGHTA and CDR2 FQGNSA. CDR3 residues: CASRQSTDTQYF. CDR3 DNA sequence: TGTGCCAGCAGACAAAGCACAGATACGCAGTATTTT.

V and J are TRBV5-1 and TRBJ1-2; D not resolved. The germline CDR1 and CDR2 sequences are SGHRS and YFSETQ. V lost 4 bases and J lost 4, with 14 bases in between. The CDR3 covers 14 residues. The CDR3 spells CASSQDGTFYGYTF. CDR3 sequence (DNA): TGCGCCAGCAGCCAGGACGGAACCTTCTATGGCTACACCTTC.

V is TRBV20-1 and J is TRBJ2-1; 10 nucleotides line up with TRBD2. The CDR3 has 19 amino acids. Germline trimming cut 6 bases from V and 0 bases from J; bases unmatched to any gene: 17. Looked up from germline, CDR1 is DFQATT and CDR2 is SNEGSKA (reference sequence). CDR3 DNA: TGCAGTGCGGGTCCGGGGGGACTAGCGTTCAGGAGCTCCTACAATGAGCAGTTCTTC. Translating gives CSAGPGGLAFRSSYNEQFF.

This sequence joins TRBV30 and TRBJ2-1; 8 bases map to TRBD2. Trimming took 0 bases from V and 3 from J; bases not matched to a gene: 1. The CDR3 runs 14 residues. The germline V gene has CDR1 GTSNPN and CDR2 SVGIG (reference sequence). For the CDR3, the DNA is TGTGCCTGGAGTGTACTAGCGGTCTACAATGAGCAGTTCTTC. It is translated as CAWSVLAVYNEQFF.

This chain uses TRBV29-1 with TRBJ2-3; 7 nucleotides align to TRBD1. The V and J ends lost 4 bases and 5 bases, in that order; junction bases with no gene match: 6. The CDR3 runs 13 residues. The germline V gene encodes CDR1 SQVTM and CDR2 ANQGSEA. The CDR3 coding sequence is TGCAGCGTTGGATATCGACAGGGAGATACGCAGTATTTT. It is translated as CSVGYRQGDTQYF.

The V call is TRBV5-1, the J call TRBJ2-3, with 7 positions matching TRBD1. The CDR3 sequence is 15 residues long. Trimming took 0 bases from V and 5 from J; bases not matched to a gene: 6. Per germline, CDR1 SGHRS and CDR2 YFSETQ. The DNA of the CDR3 is TGCGCCAGCAGCTTGGGACAGGGACATATAGATACGCAGTATTTT. Its translation is CASSLGQGHIDTQYF.

The table lists this clonotype with many counts. The chain is built from TRBV6-5 and TRBJ2-3; D not certain. The ends were cut back, 6 bases at V and 2 bases at J, with 18 bases in the middle. CDR1 is MNHEY, CDR2 SVGAGI, per germline. The CDR3 is made up of 16 amino acids. The CDR3 nucleotides are TGTGCCAGCAGCTACGTCCTTGTCGAGGTCACAGATACGCAGTATTTT. Its protein is CASSYVLVEVTDTQYF.

This clonotype has only a few counts. V usage is TRBV30 and J usage is TRBJ1-1; D is ambiguous. The CDR3 is made up of 11 amino acids. Trimming shortened V by 4 bases and J by 7 bases, and 10 bases separated the two germline ends. CDR1 is GTSNPN and CDR2 is SVGIG in the germline V gene (reference sequence). CDR3 sequence: CAWMVGREAFF. CDR3 DNA: TGTGCCTGGATGGTCGGACGTGAAGCTTTCTTT.

J is TRBJ2-7 and V is TRBV5-1; TRBD2 matches at 7 bases. This CDR3 is built from 14 residues. Germline CDR1 reads SGHRS; CDR2 reads YFSETQ. The junction had 9 bases not matched to a gene; V was cut back by 6 bases and J by 3 bases. CDR3 in DNA: TGCGCCAGCAACCACGGGGAGGGCATCTACGAGCAGTACTTC. Translating it yields CASNHGEGIYEQYF.